The 9 T cell receptor beta chains reported below all come from one sample, sequenced in a study of post-analysis software for immune sequencing data. Regarding the study as a whole: Roughly 5 TRBV segments, TRBV5-6, TRBV5-1 and TRBV20-1 among them, were found more frequent in patients than controls.

These receptors have no identified antigens. cDNA libraries of TCR beta carried unique molecular identifiers. TCRdb re-analysed the PCR reads in MiXCR, keeping a single row per CDR3 protein. The data contain hundreds of thousands of distinct CDR3 sequences, roughly 30% of them singletons. The sample was blood. These receptors came from a girl between 10 and 17 years old with multiple sclerosis.

The chain carries TRBV7-9 and TRBJ2-7; D gene ambiguous. The CDR3 totals 12 residues. The V gene lost 7 bases and the J gene lost 0 bases, with 7 bases spanning the gap. The germline gives CDR1 SEHNR, CDR2 FQNEAQ (reference sequence). The CDR3 protein is CASIGPSYEQYF. CDR3 DNA: TGTGCCAGCATAGGACCCTCCTACGAGCAGTACTTC.

This chain connects TRBV5-1 to TRBJ2-6, with D perhaps given as TRBD1 or TRBD2 (6 bases each). V dropped 3 bases and J dropped 0 bases, with 13 bases sitting between them. Looked up from germline, CDR1 is SGHRS and CDR2 is YFSETQ. This CDR3 region has 17 residues. CDR3 protein: CASSSQGGSSGANVLTF. The DNA of the CDR3 is TGCGCCAGCAGCTCGCAAGGGGGGAGCTCTGGGGCCAACGTCCTGACTTTC.

The chain links TRBV9 to TRBJ2-3; 7 positions agree with TRBD1. After removal of 3 bases from V and 1 base from J, the junction contained 5 bases not matched to a gene. From germline, CDR1 is SGDLS and CDR2 YYNGEE. The CDR3 is 15 residues long. CDR3 nucleotides: TGTGCCAGCAGCGCCCGGGACAGTCGCACAGATACGCAGTATTTT. It specifies CASSARDSRTDTQYF.

The gene calls are TRBV27 and TRBJ2-6; 9 nucleotides agree with TRBD1. The CDR3 runs 18 residues. Germline lookup yields CDR1 MNHEY and CDR2 SMNVEV (reference sequence). The J segment lost 0 bases and the V segment lost 5 bases, leaving 8 bases of the junction unmatched. As DNA, the CDR3 is TGTGCCAGCAGTCCCCGTACAGGGGGCTTCTCTGGGGCCAACGTCCTGACTTTC. It translates to CASSPRTGGFSGANVLTF.

The J gene is TRBJ2-3, the V gene TRBV29-1, with a possible D match to TRBD1 (5 bases). The CDR3 covers 12 residues. CDR1 and CDR2 from the germline V gene are SQVTM and ANQGSEA. V was cut by 5 bases and J by 4 bases, with 10 bases left in between. CDR3: CSVKGLSDTQYF. In DNA form, the CDR3 reads TGCAGCGTTAAGGGGTTGTCAGATACGCAGTATTTT.

This clonotype was detected only a few times. The gene calls are TRBV20-1 and TRBJ2-7; tentative D call: TRBD2 (6 bases). Germline-derived CDR1 and CDR2 are DFQATT and SNEGSKA (reference sequence). V lost 7 bases and J 7 bases, leaving 20 bases between the germline ends. The CDR3 is made up of 13 amino acids. CDR3 nucleotides: TGCAGTGTCCGGGGGAAGTCCTACAATGAGCAGTACTTC. Translation: CSVRGKSYNEQYF.

This clonotype has a handful of counts. The chain recombines TRBV5-6 with TRBJ2-1; no reliable D call. Germline CDR1 reads SGHDT; CDR2 reads YYEEEE. CDR3 size: 14 residues. V was trimmed by 4 bases and J by 6 bases, leaving 14 bases between them. CDR3 sequence (DNA): TGTGCCAGCAGCGGGTGGACCACCGCCAATGAGCAGTTCTTC. This translates into CASSGWTTANEQFF.

V gene TRBV7-9 combines with J gene TRBJ2-1; possible D gene TRBD2, 6 bases. Germline CDR1 is SEHNR and CDR2 is FQNEAQ (reference sequence). The germline V and J ends were trimmed by 5 bases and 3 bases, with 17 bases remaining between them. The CDR3 runs 16 residues. CDR3 sequence (DNA): TGTGCCAGCAGCCAACGTGAGCGACTAGGCTACAATGAGCAGTTCTTC. Its translation is CASSQRERLGYNEQFF.

This clonotype occurred a few times. V and J are TRBV20-1 and TRBJ2-5; 9 bases map to TRBD1. Germline CDR1 is DFQATT and CDR2 is SNEGSKA (reference sequence). The CDR3 runs 14 residues. V gave up 6 bases and J gave up 5 bases; unmatched junction bases: 10. CDR3 sequence reads: CSAGWNRGRETQYF. The DNA of the CDR3 is TGCAGTGCGGGATGGAACAGGGGGCGGGAGACCCAGTACTTC.